What follows describes a single T cell receptor (beta chain). Its antigen remains unknown. Naive CD8 cells were CD45RO-negative, positively selected for CCR7, excluding terminally differentiated effector memory CD45RA+ cells. The donors, all of them Caucasian adults, lived in Nashville, Tennessee. This specimen belongs to a study of shared clonotypes between healthy human individuals. Study context: Aged 18 to 49, the donors were a couple of women and a few men. The study's findings and limits: Generation probabilities of non-shared clonotypes were lower (relative to those shared by all four donors).

Per germline, CDR1 SNHLY and CDR2 FYNNEI. The V gene lost 0 bases and the J gene lost 4 bases, with 9 bases spanning the gap. This CDR3 has 14 residues. The data were produced by immunoSEQ multiplex PCR, yet TCRdb's version contains in-frame clones alone and is incomplete. The sample yields roughly 2,000,000 clones, about 94% seen once. This chain connects TRBV2 to TRBJ1-1; tentative D call: TRBD1 (5 bases). The sequencing input was naive CD8+ T cells sorted from blood. The receptor was isolated from a man younger than 35 in good health. The CDR3 here is CASSEADSLTEAFF. In DNA, the CDR3 is TGTGCCAGCAGTGAAGCAGACAGTCTCACTGAAGCTTTCTTT.